The entry that follows covers one TCR beta chain sequence. This clone was observed once. The target of this receptor is not known. No much larger clone is present one base from it, and per-base qualities are unavailable. The data stem from a study of blood T cell repertoires in COVID-19 (dated by TCRdb to 2018 to 2020). A note on the overall study: Samples from collaborators originated in the United States, Italy and Spain and spanned both the acute and convalescent phases of COVID-19. The repertoires were made available in a free public database intended to serve as a resource for research on the immune response to SARS-CoV-2. Sample metadata almost always included a de-identified subject ID, COVID-19 status, age in years and sex. The dataset comprised deeply sampled blood TCRbeta repertoires from subjects exposed to, actively infected with, or recovered from COVID-19. The prospective study material was composed of cDNA or gDNA derived from T cells, B-cell-depleted T cells, or PBMCs. The samples were drawn from the first 160 participants of the ongoing ImmuneRACE study and from 950 to 1,500 subjects provided by 6 global collaborators. Where HLA class I and class II types were available, the types were taken from metadata supplied by the sample provider, not from assay-based typing. Paper-wide results and their limitations: How much clinical and demographic metadata was included differed by source and by participant, and the metadata was provided uncurated.

V is shortened by 8 bases, J by 3 bases, and the region joining them spans 13 bases. CDR1 and CDR2 (SGHAT, FQDESV) derive from the germline V gene (reference sequence). The CDR3 starts with the cysteine, ends with the phenylalanine, and has 13 residues. Of all the DNA, just the CDR3 is kept, 39 bases in frame from base 1. Participants in the prospective study were aged about 18 to 95 years, lived in over 20 United States geographic areas, and enrolled through a virtual design. To assign participants to cohorts, the prospective study relied on clinical history that participants themselves reported in a screening survey and a study questionnaire. Recovered participants in ImmuneRACE Cohort 3 were defined by two consecutive negative NP/OP PCR tests, clearance by a healthcare professional, or resolution of symptoms. Each participant in the prospective study had whole blood, serum and a nasopharyngeal or oropharyngeal swab collected by mobile phlebotomists. Prospective study participants could optionally give additional blood draws and questionnaires over a roughly 2-month period. Prospective study blood samples were shipped either frozen or at room temperature before DNA extraction.

TCRbeta CDR3 regions were amplified from genomic DNA by means of the immunoSEQ Assay, a bias-controlled multiplex PCR. The study's own analysis went as follows. The number of nucleated cells in each sample was estimated from the amplification of reference gene primers within the assay. Sequence reads were collapsed and filtered to measure the absolute abundance of every unique TCRbeta CDR3 rearrangement. For each sample, productive Simpson clonality was calculated by taking the square root of Simpson's diversity index across productive rearrangements. In TCRdb, the immuneACCESS table is reduced to in-frame sequences with V and J assigned. These tables do not hold every clone; where another copy was compared, an unresolved V gene accounts for under half, and the others remain unexplained. V and J calls and clone size come straight from that table; D and trimming were deduced from the DNA. This sample holds approximately 210,000 clones; roughly 79% were observed only once. About 15% of the sample comes from the top ten.

Recombination joined TRBV11-1 with TRBJ1-2; the D gene assignment is ambiguous. The TCR was taken from a man aged 35 to 55 who had recovered from COVID-19. Source material: PBMCs or T cells enriched from blood (not recorded which). The DNA is TGTGCCAGCTCCACCTTGGCCGACTATGGCTACACCTTC. Its coded protein is CASSTLADYGYTF.